This T cell receptor (beta chain) was captured by sequencing in a study of OX40 agonist ivuxolimab in advanced cancers. Method: immunoSEQ multiplex PCR; TCRdb's copy keeps in-frame clones and lacks some. The top ten hold about 1.9% of the sample, which has approximately 58,000 clones, around 84% seen once. CDR1 MNHNY and CDR2 SVGAGI come from the germline V gene (reference sequence). The CDR3 has 15 residues. Trimming removed 2 bases from V and 10 bases from J; junction bases left unmatched: 9. V gene TRBV6-6 combines with J gene TRBJ1-5; 9 bases align to TRBD1. The clonotype originates from an adult with an advanced solid tumor such as melanoma, head and neck, liver or kidney cancer. The material sequenced was CD4+ or CD8+ T cells sorted from blood, taken in a trial of the OX40 agonist ivuxolimab. CDR3 residues: CASSYPGGQGRPQHF. CDR3 nucleotides: TGTGCCAGCAGTTACCCAGGGGGACAGGGTCGACCCCAGCATTTT.